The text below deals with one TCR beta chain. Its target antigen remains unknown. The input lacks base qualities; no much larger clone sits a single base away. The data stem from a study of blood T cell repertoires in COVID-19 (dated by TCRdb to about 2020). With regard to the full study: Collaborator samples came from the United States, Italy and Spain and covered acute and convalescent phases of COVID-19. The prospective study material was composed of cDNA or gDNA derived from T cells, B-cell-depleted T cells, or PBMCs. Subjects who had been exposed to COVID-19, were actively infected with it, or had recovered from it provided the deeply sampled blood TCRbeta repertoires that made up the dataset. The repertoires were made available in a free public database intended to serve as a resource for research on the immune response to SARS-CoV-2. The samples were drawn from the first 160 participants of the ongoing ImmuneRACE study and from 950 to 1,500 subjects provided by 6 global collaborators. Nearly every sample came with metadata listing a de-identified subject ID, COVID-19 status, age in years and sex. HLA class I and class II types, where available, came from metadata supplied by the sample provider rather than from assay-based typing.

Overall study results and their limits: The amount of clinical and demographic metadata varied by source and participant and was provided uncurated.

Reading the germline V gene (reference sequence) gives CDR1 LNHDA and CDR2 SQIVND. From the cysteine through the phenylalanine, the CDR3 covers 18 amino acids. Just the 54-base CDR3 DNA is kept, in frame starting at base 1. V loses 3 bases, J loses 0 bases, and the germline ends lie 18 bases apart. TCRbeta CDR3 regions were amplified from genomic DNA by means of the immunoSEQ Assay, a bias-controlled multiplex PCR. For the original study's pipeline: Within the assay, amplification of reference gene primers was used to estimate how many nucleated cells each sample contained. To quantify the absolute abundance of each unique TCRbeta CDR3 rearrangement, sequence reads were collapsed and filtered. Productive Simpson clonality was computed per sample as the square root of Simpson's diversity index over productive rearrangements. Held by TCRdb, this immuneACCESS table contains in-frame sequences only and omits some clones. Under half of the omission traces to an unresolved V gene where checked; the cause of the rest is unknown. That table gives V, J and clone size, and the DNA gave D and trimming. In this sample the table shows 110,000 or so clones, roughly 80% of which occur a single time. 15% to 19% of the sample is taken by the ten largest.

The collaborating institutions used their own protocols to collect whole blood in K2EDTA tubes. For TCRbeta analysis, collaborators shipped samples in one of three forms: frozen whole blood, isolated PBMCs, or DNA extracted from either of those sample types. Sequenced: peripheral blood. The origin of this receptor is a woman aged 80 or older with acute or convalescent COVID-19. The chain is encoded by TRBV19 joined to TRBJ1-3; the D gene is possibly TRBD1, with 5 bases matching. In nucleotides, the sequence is TGTGCCAGTAGTATTTATAATCGGGGGACCGTCTCTGGAAACACCATATATTTT. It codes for CASSIYNRGTVSGNTIYF.